The sequence of this T cell receptor beta chain was determined in a study of human T cells and chemical hapten exposure. For the study at large: Slight volume differences across pooled libraries mainly accounted for varying per-sample TCR yields.

Broader study findings: TCRs at a frequency above 1 in 1000 stayed unchanged with DPC sensitization.

Within the library, unique molecular identifiers were attached to each individual cDNA molecule. In the authors' methods: Samples had a median of approximately 89,000 TCRs, ranging roughly 20,000 to 690,600. TCRdb re-called the RACE reads through MiXCR, storing one row per CDR3 protein. The V and J calls and clone size are TCRdb's, not the authors'. The profile shows some 46,000 distinct CDR3 sequences, roughly 4.5% of them singletons. Time point described: healthy volunteer bleed at 2 weeks. Unfractionated whole blood yielded the extracted total RNA. This clonotype has at least ten counts. What it recognizes is unknown. The length of the CDR3 is 13 residues. Germline V gene sequence: CDR1 SGHTA, CDR2 FQGTGA. Trimming shortened V by 5 bases and J by 1 base, and 8 bases separated the two germline ends.

The sequencing input was whole blood. The source is a female donor in good health. Some clones in this sample may be carry-over from other donors' samples. V usage is TRBV7-3 and J usage is TRBJ1-1; D is unclear. DNA for the CDR3: TGTGCCAGCAGCCTGTACAGGAACACTGAAGCTTTCTTT. It specifies CASSLYRNTEAFF.